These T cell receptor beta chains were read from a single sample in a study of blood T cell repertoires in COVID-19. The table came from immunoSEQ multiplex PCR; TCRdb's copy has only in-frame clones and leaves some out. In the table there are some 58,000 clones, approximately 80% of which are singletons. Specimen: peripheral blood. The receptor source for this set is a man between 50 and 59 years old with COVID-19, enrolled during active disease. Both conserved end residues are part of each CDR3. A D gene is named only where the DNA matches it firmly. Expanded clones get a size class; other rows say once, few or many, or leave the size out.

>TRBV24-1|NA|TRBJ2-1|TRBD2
TGTGCCACCAGTGATCCGGGACTAGTCACTCGCGGTGAGCAGTTCTTC
CATSDPGLVTRGEQFF
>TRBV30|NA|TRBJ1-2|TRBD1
TGTGCCTGGAGTGTCCCGACAGGGGTCAACTATGGCTACACCTTC
CAWSVPTGVNYGYTF
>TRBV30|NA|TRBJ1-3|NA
TGTGCCTGGACCAGGGCAGGAAACACCATATATTTT
CAWTRAGNTIYF
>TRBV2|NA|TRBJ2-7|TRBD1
TGTGCCAGCAGGCGGGAGACAGGGGGCTACTACGAGCAGTACTTC
CASRRETGGYYEQYF
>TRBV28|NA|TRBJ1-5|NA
TGTGCCAGCAGACCGGGAGACGTGAGGCATCAGCCCCAGCATTTT
CASRPGDVRHQPQHF
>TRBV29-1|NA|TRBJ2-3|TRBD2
TGCAGCGTTGGCAGCGGGAGCTCCCCCACAGATACGCAGTATTTT
CSVGSGSSPTDTQYF
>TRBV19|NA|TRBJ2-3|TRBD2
TGTGCCAGTAGTATAATCTCCGGAGGCGGGAGGGGCACAGATACGCAGTATTTT
CASSIISGGGRGTDTQYF
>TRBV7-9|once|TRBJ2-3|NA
TGTGCCAGCACCCTCTCCGGTGATACGCAGTATTTT
CASTLSGDTQYF
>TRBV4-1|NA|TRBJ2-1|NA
TGCGCCAGCAGCCAAGGGGCTAGCCGGGAGCAGTTCTTC
CASSQGASREQFF
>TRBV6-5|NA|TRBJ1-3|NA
TGTGCCAGCAGCGCCGGGGGAACTGGAAACACCATATATTTT
CASSAGGTGNTIYF
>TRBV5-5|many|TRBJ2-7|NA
TGTGCCAGCAGCTTGGCCCGAGGGCCAGGCAGCTACGAGCAGTACTTC
CASSLARGPGSYEQYF
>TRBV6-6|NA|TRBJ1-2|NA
TGTGCCAGCAGTTTTATGGGCAGGGGCCCTAACTATGGCTACACCTTC
CASSFMGRGPNYGYTF
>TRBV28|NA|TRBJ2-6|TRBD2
TGTGCCAGCACCTTTGGGGGGGATGGGGCCAACGTCCTGACTTTC
CASTFGGDGANVLTF
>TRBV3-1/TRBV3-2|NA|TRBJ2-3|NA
TGTGCCAGCAGCCAAGCAGAGACAGCTACGCAGTATTTT
CASSQAETATQYF
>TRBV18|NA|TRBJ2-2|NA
TGTGCCAGCTCACCAAGAGCGGTAGTCACCGGGGAGCTGTTTTTT
CASSPRAVVTGELFF
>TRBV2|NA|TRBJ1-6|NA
TGTGCCAGCAGGCGCCGACAGGAGTATAATTCACCCCTCCACTTT
CASRRRQEYNSPLHF
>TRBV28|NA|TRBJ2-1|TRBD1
TGTGCCAGCATTCTACAGGGGTTCTCCTACAATGAGCAGTTCTTC
CASILQGFSYNEQFF
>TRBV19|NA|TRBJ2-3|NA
TGTGCCAGTAGCAAGAGGAGGGGAGATACGCAGTATTTT
CASSKRRGDTQYF
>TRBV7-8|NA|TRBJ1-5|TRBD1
TGTGCCAGCAGTTACACAGGGGTTGGCAATCAGCCCCAGCATTTT
CASSYTGVGNQPQHF
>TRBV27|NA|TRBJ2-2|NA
TGTGCCAGCAAATTGAGGGGGAGTACCGGGGAGCTGTTTTTT
CASKLRGSTGELFF
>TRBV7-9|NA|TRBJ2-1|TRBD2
TGTGCCAGCAGCCCCCAGCGGGAGCCGTTCTTC
CASSPQREPFF
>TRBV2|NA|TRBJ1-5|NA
TGTGCCAGCAGTGAAGCGCTCAGGGGTAATCAGCCCCAGCATTTT
CASSEALRGNQPQHF
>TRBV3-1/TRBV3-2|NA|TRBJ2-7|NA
TGTGCCAGCAGCCCGATAAAGGGGTTATCCTACGAGCAGTACTTC
CASSPIKGLSYEQYF
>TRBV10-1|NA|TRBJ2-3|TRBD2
TGCGCCAGCAGTGACCGTAGCGGGACTATAGATACGCAGTATTTT
CASSDRSGTIDTQYF
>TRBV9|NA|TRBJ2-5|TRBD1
TGTGCCAGCAGCGTAACCCCCTCGGGACAGACGTACCAAGAGACCCAGTACTTC
CASSVTPSGQTYQETQYF
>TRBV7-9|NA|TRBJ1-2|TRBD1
TGTGCCAGCAGCTTAGCGCGGGGGACAGGGAATGGCTACACCTTC
CASSLARGTGNGYTF
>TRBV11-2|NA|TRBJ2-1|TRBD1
TGTGCCAGCAGCCCCCGGGACAGGGCAAGCAATGAGCAGTTCTTC
CASSPRDRASNEQFF
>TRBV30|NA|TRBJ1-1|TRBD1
TGTGCCCAAAGGGGGCCGGCGGCGCGGAACACTGAAGCTTTCTTT
CAQRGPAARNTEAFF
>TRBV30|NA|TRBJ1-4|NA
TGTGCCTGGAGTCCCACTACGGTTGAGGCTAATGAAAAACTGTTTTTT
CAWSPTTVEANEKLFF
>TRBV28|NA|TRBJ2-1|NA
TGTGCCAGCAGTCTGCGGAATGAGCAGTTCTTC
CASSLRNEQFF
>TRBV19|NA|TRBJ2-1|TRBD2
TGTGCCAGTACCCCACGGGGAGGGTTGGTCAATGAGCAGTTCTTC
CASTPRGGLVNEQFF
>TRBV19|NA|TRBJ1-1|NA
TGTGCCAGTGCGGGACCTATGAACACTGAAGCTTTCTTT
CASAGPMNTEAFF
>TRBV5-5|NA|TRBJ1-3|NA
TGTGCCAGCAGCTTGAAAAGGAGCTCCATTGGAAACACCATATATTTT
CASSLKRSSIGNTIYF
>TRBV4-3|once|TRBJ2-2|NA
TGCGCCAGCAGCCAAGTAAAGGGGGCCGGGGAGCTGTTTTTT
CASSQVKGAGELFF
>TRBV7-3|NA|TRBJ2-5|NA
TGTGCCAGCAGCCCCACTGGCGGCACCCAAGAGACCCAGTACTTC
CASSPTGGTQETQYF
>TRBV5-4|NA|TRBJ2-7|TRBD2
TGTGCCAGCAGCCCTGCCGGAGGCGGGAGTTTCTTCGACGAGCAGTACTTC
CASSPAGGGSFFDEQYF
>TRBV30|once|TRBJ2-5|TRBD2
TGTGCCTCTACTGGGCGGGGGTACCAAGAGACCCAGTACTTC
CASTGRGYQETQYF
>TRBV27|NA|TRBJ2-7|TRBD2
TGTGCCAGCAGTTCCCAGACTAGCGGGTCGATATACGAGCAGTACTTC
CASSSQTSGSIYEQYF
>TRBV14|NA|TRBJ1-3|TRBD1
TGTGCCAGCAGCCTGGACAGGGCAAGAACGAACACCATATATTTT
CASSLDRARTNTIYF
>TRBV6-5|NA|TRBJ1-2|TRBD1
TGTGCCAGCAGTTACTCAAGGACAGGGGGTAACTATGGCTACACCTTC
CASSYSRTGGNYGYTF
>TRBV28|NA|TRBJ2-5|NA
TGTGCCAGCAGTTTAATTGGACCGGGGGAGACCCAGTACTTC
CASSLIGPGETQYF
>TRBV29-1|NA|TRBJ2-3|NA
TGCAGCGTTACCGGGTCACGTTCTGGCACAGATACGCAGTATTTT
CSVTGSRSGTDTQYF
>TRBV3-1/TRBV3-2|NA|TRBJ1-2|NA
TGTGCCAGCAGCTCCCTCGGGGATGGCTACACCTTC
CASSSLGDGYTF
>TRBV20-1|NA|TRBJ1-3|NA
TGCAGTGCTAGATTGGAGAACACCATATATTTT
CSARLENTIYF
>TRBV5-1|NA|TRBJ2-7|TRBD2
TGCGCCAGCAGCGAGGGAGGGCTCGAGCAGTACTTC
CASSEGGLEQYF
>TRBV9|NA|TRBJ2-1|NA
TGTGCCAGCAGCGGAGTAGCGCGTTACAATGAGCAGTTCTTC
CASSGVARYNEQFF
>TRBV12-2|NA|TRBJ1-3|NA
TGTGCAAGTCGCTTAGTAGAGGTTCGCACCGTCTTCTCTGGAAACACCATATATTTT
CASRLVEVRTVFSGNTIYF
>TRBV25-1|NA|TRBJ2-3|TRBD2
TGTGCCAGCAGTGATGCGGGGGACTTCACAGATACGCAGTATTTT
CASSDAGDFTDTQYF
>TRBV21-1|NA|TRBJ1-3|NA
TGTGCCAGCAGCAAGGAGACAGGGGGCTCTGGAAACACCATATATTTT
CASSKETGGSGNTIYF
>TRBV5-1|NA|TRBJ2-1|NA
TGCGCCAGCAGCTTGGCCGAGCAGGGGAACAACCAAAAGCAGTTCTTC
CASSLAEQGNNQKQFF
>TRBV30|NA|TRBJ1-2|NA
TGTGCCTCCAGACAGGAGAACCTCTATGGCTACACCTTC
CASRQENLYGYTF
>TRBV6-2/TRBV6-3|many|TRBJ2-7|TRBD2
TGTGCCAGCAGCTCGACTAGCGGGATAACCTACGAGCAGTACTTC
CASSSTSGITYEQYF